This TCR beta chain appears in the sequencing data of a study of beta chain features in type 1 diabetes. On the study more broadly: Cell yields, gender and age were comparable in patients and healthy donors. Study-wide results and limits: Any HLA effect on TCRB rearrangement was left unresolved by small sub-analyses.

The table lists this clone with a few counts. Its target is unknown. CDR3 length equals 14 residues. Germline assignment: CDR1 MDHEN and CDR2 SYDVKM. V lost 6 bases and J lost 0, with 11 bases in between. cDNA synthesis used the whole RNA isolate, giving expressed TCRB sequences. Assay used: immunoSEQ multiplex PCR; TCRdb lists only in-frame clones, some missing. The profile shows about 900,000 clones, 17% of them singletons. The sequenced sample consisted of naive CD4+ T cells from blood. This clonotype was sampled from a woman between 18 and 29 years old in good health. The chain couples TRBV28 to TRBJ2-5; TRBD2 might be the D (5 bases). This CDR3 is CASRLVGYQETQYF. The CDR3 nucleotides read TGTGCCAGCAGACTAGTGGGCTACCAAGAGACCCAGTACTTC.